Listed below are T cell receptor beta chains from one sample, sequenced in a study of CD8 T cells in ankylosing spondylitis. MiXCR was run by TCRdb on the 5' RACE reads, yielding one entry per CDR3 protein. In the table there are approximately 350,000 distinct CDR3 sequences, 20% of which are singletons. Sequenced input: blood, either unsorted or a sorted T cell fraction (not recorded which). The origin of the receptors is a male donor with ankylosing spondylitis or in good health (not recorded which). The CDR3 runs from the conserved cysteine through the conserved F or W. A D gene is named only where the DNA matches it firmly. Expanded clones are given a class, and other clones once, few, many or no size at all.

d_call: -
v_call: TRBV9
clone_size: -
j_call: TRBJ2-1
cdr3_aa: CASSVVPSNEQFF
cdr3_nt: TGTGCCAGCAGCGTAGTCCCTAGCAATGAGCAGTTCTTC

d_call: -
v_call: TRBV6-1
clone_size: few
j_call: TRBJ2-3
cdr3_aa: CASSPFRASTDTQYF
cdr3_nt: TGTGCCAGCAGTCCGTTTAGGGCTAGCACAGATACGCAGTATTTT

d_call: -
v_call: TRBV12-3/TRBV12-4
clone_size: few
j_call: TRBJ2-5
cdr3_aa: CASSPVRGWQETQYF
cdr3_nt: TGTGCCAGCAGTCCCGTCCGGGGGTGGCAAGAGACCCAGTACTTC

d_call: -
v_call: TRBV30
clone_size: once
j_call: TRBJ2-3
cdr3_aa: CAWGEGGLSDTQYF
cdr3_nt: TGTGCCTGGGGAGAGGGAGGTCTTTCCGATACGCAGTATTTT

d_call: -
v_call: TRBV4-1
clone_size: few
j_call: TRBJ1-1
cdr3_aa: CASSQTWTVMNTEAFF
cdr3_nt: TGCGCCAGCAGCCAGACATGGACAGTAATGAACACTGAAGCTTTCTTT

d_call: -
v_call: TRBV5-5
clone_size: -
j_call: TRBJ2-7
cdr3_aa: CASSAIIYEQYF
cdr3_nt: TGTGCCAGCAGCGCGATTATCTACGAGCAGTACTTC

d_call: -
v_call: TRBV7-9
clone_size: few
j_call: TRBJ2-4
cdr3_aa: CASSSTTGLAKNIQYF
cdr3_nt: TGTGCCAGCAGCTCAACAACAGGCCTAGCCAAAAACATTCAGTACTTC

d_call: -
v_call: TRBV12-3/TRBV12-4
clone_size: -
j_call: TRBJ2-7
cdr3_aa: CASSLDINEQYF
cdr3_nt: TGTGCCAGCAGTTTGGATATCAACGAGCAGTACTTC

d_call: -
v_call: TRBV12-3/TRBV12-4
clone_size: few
j_call: TRBJ2-2
cdr3_aa: CASKHGELFF
cdr3_nt: TGTGCCAGCAAGCACGGGGAGCTGTTTTTT

d_call: -
v_call: TRBV4-1
clone_size: -
j_call: TRBJ1-6
cdr3_aa: CASSQDKGSPLHF
cdr3_nt: TGCGCCAGCAGCCAAGATAAGGGTTCACCCCTCCACTTT

d_call: -
v_call: TRBV20-1
clone_size: -
j_call: TRBJ1-2
cdr3_aa: CSAPVDYGYTF
cdr3_nt: TGCAGTGCCCCCGTGGACTATGGCTACACCTTC

d_call: -
v_call: TRBV7-9
clone_size: few
j_call: TRBJ1-6
cdr3_aa: CASSFDNSPLHF
cdr3_nt: TGTGCCAGCAGCTTCGATAATTCACCCCTCCACTTT

d_call: -
v_call: TRBV3-1
clone_size: few
j_call: TRBJ2-5
cdr3_aa: CASSQVQGQETQYF
cdr3_nt: TGTGCCAGCAGCCAAGTCCAGGGTCAAGAGACCCAGTACTTC

d_call: -
v_call: TRBV13
clone_size: few
j_call: TRBJ2-2
cdr3_aa: CASSSDSRGTGELFF
cdr3_nt: TGTGCCAGCAGCTCCGACTCGCGGGGCACCGGGGAGCTGTTTTTT

d_call: -
v_call: TRBV12-3/TRBV12-4
clone_size: few
j_call: TRBJ2-2
cdr3_aa: CASSPRDVGELFF
cdr3_nt: TGTGCCAGCAGTCCCAGGGATGTCGGGGAGCTGTTTTTT

d_call: TRBD2
v_call: TRBV20-1
clone_size: few
j_call: TRBJ2-5
cdr3_aa: CSARRLAGGGETQYF
cdr3_nt: TGCAGTGCTAGAAGACTAGCGGGGGGCGGAGAGACCCAGTACTTC

d_call: -
v_call: TRBV6-4
clone_size: many
j_call: TRBJ2-7
cdr3_aa: CASSDSKENFYPAYEQYF
cdr3_nt: TGTGCCAGCAGTGACTCGAAAGAAAATTTTTACCCAGCCTACGAGCAGTACTTC

d_call: TRBD1
v_call: TRBV2
clone_size: -
j_call: TRBJ2-4
cdr3_aa: CASNPTGEKNIQYF
cdr3_nt: TGTGCCAGCAATCCGACAGGGGAGAAAAACATTCAGTACTTC